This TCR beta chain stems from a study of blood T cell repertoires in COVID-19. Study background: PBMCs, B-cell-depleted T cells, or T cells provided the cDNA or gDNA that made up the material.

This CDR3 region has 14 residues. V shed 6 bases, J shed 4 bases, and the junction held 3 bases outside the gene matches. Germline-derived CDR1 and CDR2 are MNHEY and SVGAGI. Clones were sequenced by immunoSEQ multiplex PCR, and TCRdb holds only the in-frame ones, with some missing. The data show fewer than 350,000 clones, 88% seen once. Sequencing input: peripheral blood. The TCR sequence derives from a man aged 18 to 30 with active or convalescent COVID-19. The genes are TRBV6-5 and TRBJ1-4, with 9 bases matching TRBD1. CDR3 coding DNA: TGTGCCAGCAGAAGACAGGGGGGTAATGAAAAACTGTTTTTT. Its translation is CASRRQGGNEKLFF.